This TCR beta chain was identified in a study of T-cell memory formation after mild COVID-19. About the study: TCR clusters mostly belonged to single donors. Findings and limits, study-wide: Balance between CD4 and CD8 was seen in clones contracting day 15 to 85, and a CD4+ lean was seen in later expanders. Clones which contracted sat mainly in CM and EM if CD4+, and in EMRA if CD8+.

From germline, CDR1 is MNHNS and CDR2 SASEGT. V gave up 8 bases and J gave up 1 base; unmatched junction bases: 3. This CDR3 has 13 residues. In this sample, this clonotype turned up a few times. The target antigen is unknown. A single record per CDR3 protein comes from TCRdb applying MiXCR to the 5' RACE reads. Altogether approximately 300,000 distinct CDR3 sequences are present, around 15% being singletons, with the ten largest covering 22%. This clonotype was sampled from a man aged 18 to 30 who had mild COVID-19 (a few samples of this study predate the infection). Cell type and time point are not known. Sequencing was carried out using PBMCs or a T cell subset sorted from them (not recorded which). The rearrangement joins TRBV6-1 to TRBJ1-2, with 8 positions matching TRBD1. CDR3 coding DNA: TGTGCCAGCTGGACAGGGTATAACTATGGCTACACCTTC. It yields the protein CASWTGYNYGYTF.